One and the same sample provided the 14 T cell receptor beta chains below, sequenced in a study of blood T cell repertoires in COVID-19. TCRdb keeps only in-frame clones here, not all; method: immunoSEQ multiplex PCR. This table holds around 63,000 clones, almost 90% found once. The sequenced material came from peripheral blood. These receptor sequences come from a woman older than 75 with active COVID-19.

The table lists this clone with a few counts. The chain is built from TRBV7-2 and TRBJ1-6; unclear D gene. V gave up 5 bases and J gave up 15 bases, with 17 bases separating them. Germline CDR1 reads SGHTA; CDR2 reads FQGNSA. The CDR3 spans 13 residues. The chain's CDR3 is CASSTMVAEVLHF. In nucleotides, the CDR3 is TGTGCCAGCAGCACAATGGTGGCAGAGGTCCTCCACTTT.

The V call is TRBV4-3, the J call TRBJ2-3; the match to TRBD2 covers 7 bases. Germline V gene sequence: CDR1 LGHNA, CDR2 YSLEER. This CDR3 is built from 14 residues. The V gene end was trimmed by 0 bases and the J gene end by 3 bases; junction bases not matched to a gene: 0. DNA for the CDR3: TGCGCCAGCAGCCAAGACGGGGGGACAGATACGCAGTATTTT. It encodes CASSQDGGTDTQYF.

The V gene is TRBV5-4, the J gene TRBJ2-1; a possible D gene is TRBD2 (6 bases). CDR3 length: 13 residues. Germline V gene lookup returns CDR1 SGHNT and CDR2 YYREEE (reference sequence). The V end lost 0 bases, the J end lost 6 bases, and 7 bases lay between the germline ends. CDR3 DNA sequence: TGTGCCAGCAGCTTGGACGGGGGCAATGAGCAGTTCTTC. This translates into CASSLDGGNEQFF.

CDR3 bases: TGCGCCAGCAGCTTGACCCCTACCGCTGAAGCTTTCTTT. Protein product: CASSLTPTAEAFF. The chain combines TRBV5-1 with TRBJ1-1; no firm D call. The germline V gene encodes CDR1 SGHRS and CDR2 YFSETQ. This CDR3 comprises 13 residues. Trimming took 1 base from V and 6 from J, leaving 10 bases between them.

On this clone: This is likely an artifact of a read error, given a far larger clone one base away. CDR3 DNA sequence: TGTGCCAGCAGCCCGGGACAGGGGCACTACGAGCAGTACTTC. Encoded protein: CASSPGQGHYEQYF. V gene TRBV6-5 combines with J gene TRBJ2-7; 10 bases fit TRBD1. The CDR3 sequence is 14 residues long. J was trimmed by 3 bases and V by 6 bases; bases with no gene match: 5. CDR1 MNHEY and CDR2 SVGAGI come from the germline V gene.

V is TRBV2 and J is TRBJ1-6; 9 positions match TRBD1. Trimming removed 2 bases from V and 9 bases from J; junction bases left unmatched: 17. The CDR3 runs to 19 residues. In germline, CDR1 is SNHLY, CDR2 FYNNEI. The CDR3 is CASSEPSLGARQGGSPLHF. Written as DNA, the CDR3 is TGTGCCAGCAGTGAACCCTCTCTTGGGGCGAGACAGGGGGGTTCACCCCTCCACTTT.

This clone was counted between two and nine times. The chain carries TRBV2 and TRBJ2-7; 8 positions agree with TRBD1. J lost 7 bases, V lost 4 bases, and 3 bases had no gene match. This CDR3 contains 12 residues. CDR1 and CDR2 from the germline V gene are SNHLY and FYNNEI. The CDR3 reads CASSGQGLEQYF. The CDR3 DNA reads as TGTGCCAGCAGTGGACAGGGGCTGGAGCAGTACTTC.

V and J are TRBV4-1 and TRBJ1-1; D gene unclear. The V and J ends lost 0 bases and 8 bases respectively, with 10 bases between them. Germline CDR1 MGHRA, CDR2 YSYEKL. This CDR3 spans 13 amino acids. CDR3 in amino acids: CASSQERFAEAFF. The CDR3 bases are TGCGCCAGCAGCCAAGAGCGTTTTGCCGAAGCTTTCTTT.

V usage is TRBV10-3 and J usage is TRBJ2-1; TRBD2 is a possible D gene (5 bases). CDR3 length equals 14 residues. V lost 3 bases and J 2 bases, leaving 8 bases between the germline ends. Germline V gene sequence: CDR1 ENHRY, CDR2 SYGVKD. CDR3 sequence: CAISDPGTYNEQFF. The CDR3 bases are TGTGCCATCAGTGACCCGGGGACCTACAATGAGCAGTTCTTC.

The genes are TRBV7-2 and TRBJ1-1; no definite D call. CDR1 and CDR2 (germline): SGHTA, FQGNSA. CDR3 size: 13 residues. Trimming pared 5 bases from V and 5 bases from J, leaving 12 bases between. The CDR3 nucleotides are TGTGCCAGCAGCCTTAGAGGAGGTACTGAAGCTTTCTTT. It encodes CASSLRGGTEAFF. Complete variable domain (other parts from reference TRBV7-2 and TRBJ1-1): GAGVSQSPSNKVTEKGKDVELRCDPISGHTALYWYRQSLGQGLEFLIYFQGNSAPDKSGLPSDRFSAERTGGSVSTLTIQRTQQEDSAVYLCASSLRGGTEAFFGQGTRLTVV.

This chain connects TRBV5-6 to TRBJ1-1, with 7 bases lining up with TRBD1. This CDR3 has 13 amino acids. The ends lost 5 bases at V and 5 bases at J; junction bases unmatched: 6. CDR1 and CDR2 (germline): SGHDT, YYEEEE. CDR3 DNA sequence: TGTGCCAGCAGAGGGGGCGGTCGGACTGAAGCTTTCTTT. As protein: CASRGGGRTEAFF.

This sequence joins TRBV28 and TRBJ2-7; 7 positions match TRBD1. CDR3 length: 12 residues. Germline V lookup: CDR1 MDHEN, CDR2 SYDVKM. The trim removed 7 bases at V and 3 bases at J, leaving 3 bases unmatched. CDR3 loop: CASTDRVYEQYF. The CDR3 nucleotides read TGTGCCAGCACCGACAGGGTCTACGAGCAGTACTTC.

The chain combines TRBV9 with TRBJ2-1; TRBD1 is a possible D gene (5 bases). Per the germline V gene, CDR1 is SGDLS and CDR2 is YYNGEE. The V end lost 0 bases, the J end lost 4 bases, and 23 bases lay between the germline ends. The CDR3 length is 19 residues. CDR3 coding DNA: TGTGCCAGCAGCGTAGCCATCCTCCGGGTTCAGGGCCCTTACAATGAGCAGTTCTTC. Protein sequence: CASSVAILRVQGPYNEQFF.

The J gene is TRBJ1-1, the V gene TRBV7-3, with D possibly being TRBD1 (6 bases). Trimming cost V 4 bases and J 5 bases, with 17 bases left between them. Germline assignment: CDR1 SGHTA and CDR2 FQGTGA. CDR3 length: 15 residues. This CDR3 reads CASSSTSGARTEAFF. CDR3 coding DNA: TGTGCCAGCAGCTCGACTTCAGGGGCTCGTACTGAAGCTTTCTTT.